The 24 T cell receptor beta chains below were found in one sample sequenced in a study of identical twins. Using its own MiXCR run on the 5' RACE reads, TCRdb lists one record per CDR3 protein. Of around 550,000 distinct CDR3 sequences in the sample, roughly 15% were seen once. This sample was shared with a second study, whose subject was yellow fever vaccine responses in identical twins.

The sequenced material came from CD4+ T cells sorted from blood. All receptors derive from a young woman in good health.

The gene calls are TRBV7-2 and TRBJ2-1; 9 nucleotides agree with TRBD1. Germline V gene data show CDR1 as SGHTA and CDR2 as FQGNSA. J lost 4 bases, V lost 5 bases, and 6 bases had no gene match. The CDR3 has 15 amino acids. The DNA for the CDR3 is TGTGCCAGCAGCCCAGGACAGGGGAAGTACAATGAGCAGTTCTTC. Amino acid sequence: CASSPGQGKYNEQFF.

The rearrangement links TRBV27 to TRBJ2-2, with TRBD2 matching over 7 bases. CDR1 is MNHEY and CDR2 is SMNVEV in the germline V gene (reference sequence). This CDR3 contains 15 residues. The ends lost 6 bases at V and 0 bases at J; junction bases unmatched: 4. CDR3 DNA sequence: TGTGCCAGCAGGGGAGGGACTGCGAACACCGGGGAGCTGTTTTTT. Translating it yields CASRGGTANTGELFF.

This clonotype was counted between two and nine times. This chain connects TRBV20-1 to TRBJ2-5, with TRBD1 identical over 9 bases. Unmatched junction bases numbered 2, after V lost 2 bases and J lost 4 bases. The CDR3 has 13 amino acids. In germline, CDR1 is DFQATT, CDR2 SNEGSKA (reference sequence). CDR3 nucleotides: TGCAGTGCTAGATCGGGACAGGGAGAGACCCAGTACTTC. Translating it yields CSARSGQGETQYF.

The chain is built from TRBV21-1 and TRBJ2-7. TRBV21-1 is given as a pseudogene. The CDR3 spans 14 residues. The CDR3 region is CASSDTVLAYEQYV. DNA for the CDR3: TGTGCCAGCAGCGATACAGTATTAGCCTACGAGCAGTACGTC.

This clonotype was seen ten or more times. The chain links TRBV5-1 to TRBJ2-7; the D gene is possibly TRBD2 (5 bases). Trimming removed 0 bases from V and 2 bases from J, with 6 bases in between. This CDR3 spans 13 amino acids. CDR1 and CDR2 (germline): SGHRS, YFSETQ. The CDR3 DNA is TGCGCCAGCAGCTTGGACGGGACCTACGAGCAGTACTTC. It is translated as CASSLDGTYEQYF.

This clonotype turned up a few times. The chain carries TRBV5-1 and TRBJ2-7; D could derive from TRBD1 or TRBD2 (7 bases each). Germline V gene sequence: CDR1 SGHRS, CDR2 YFSETQ. The CDR3 has 16 residues. Trimming took 0 bases from V and 5 from J, leaving 18 bases between them. CDR3 sequence reads: CASSLEGGGSFDEQYF. CDR3 bases: TGCGCCAGCAGCTTGGAAGGGGGCGGGAGTTTCGACGAGCAGTACTTC.

CDR3 loop: CASSVGGELFF. The CDR3 DNA is TGTGCCAGCAGCGTAGGCGGGGAGCTGTTTTTT. V usage is TRBV9 and J usage is TRBJ2-2, with D hard to call. The CDR3 is 11 residues long. V was pared by 0 bases and J by 7 bases, with 1 base between. Per germline, CDR1 SGDLS and CDR2 YYNGEE.

This clonotype has just a few counts. V and J are TRBV7-9 and TRBJ1-2; the D is unclear. The CDR3 consists of 13 residues. Germline values: CDR1 SEHNR, CDR2 FQNEAQ (reference sequence). Trimming took off 1 base at V and 0 bases at J, with 3 bases between the two ends. The CDR3 is CASSLGPNYGYTF. The CDR3 DNA reads TGTGCCAGCAGCTTAGGTCCTAACTATGGCTACACCTTC.

This clonotype was seen a few times. The J gene is TRBJ2-1, the V gene TRBV20-1, with 7 bases lining up with TRBD2. V trimming: 0 bases; J trimming: 6 bases; junction bases outside the gene matches: 17. This CDR3 contains 18 residues. CDR1 and CDR2 from the germline V gene are DFQATT and SNEGSKA (reference sequence). The DNA of the CDR3 is TGCAGTGCTAGAGATTTGGGGGGAGGGCTGTCTGGATCCAATGAGCAGTTCTTC. This gives the protein CSARDLGGGLSGSNEQFF.

V gene TRBV5-6 combines with J gene TRBJ2-5; tentatively, D is TRBD1 (6 bases). CDR1 is SGHDT and CDR2 is YYEEEE in the germline V gene. The CDR3 extends over 14 amino acids. The V and J ends lost 2 bases and 2 bases respectively, with 10 bases between them. CDR3 protein: CASSLYREQETQYF. The CDR3 DNA reads as TGTGCCAGCAGCTTATACAGGGAGCAAGAGACCCAGTACTTC.

The chain joins TRBV28 to TRBJ2-3; TRBD1 matches at 7 bases. With 7 bases clipped from V and 0 bases from J, the junction kept 4 bases outside the gene matches. CDR3 length equals 14 residues. Germline V gene lookup returns CDR1 MDHEN and CDR2 SYDVKM. As DNA, the CDR3 is TGTGCCAGCAAGGGGGCCGGTAGCACAGATACGCAGTATTTT. It encodes CASKGAGSTDTQYF.

This clonotype was counted a few times. The chain recombines TRBV12-3 or TRBV12-4 with TRBJ2-7; 8 bases fit TRBD1. Trimming at V came to 3 bases and at J to 6 bases, leaving 1 base not matched to a gene. The CDR3 runs to 12 residues. CDR3 nucleotides: TGTGCCAGCAGTTTTCAGGGGGCCGAGCAGTACTTC. It codes for CASSFQGAEQYF.

This clonotype was seen only a few times. The rearrangement joins TRBV5-6 to TRBJ2-2; 7 bases line up with TRBD2. Unmatched junction bases numbered 8, after V lost 6 bases and J lost 6 bases. The germline V gene has CDR1 SGHDT and CDR2 YYEEEE. The CDR3 consists of 14 residues. CDR3 bases: TGTGCCAGCAAAATCGCTCTAGCGGCCGGGGAGCTGTTTTTT. It codes for CASKIALAAGELFF.

The chain employs TRBV7-3 and TRBJ2-7; D is ambiguous. Germline V gene data show CDR1 as SGHTA and CDR2 as FQGTGA. The CDR3 contains 15 residues. V was trimmed by 0 bases and J by 1 base, leaving 10 bases between them. CDR3 sequence (DNA): TGTGCCAGCAGCTTAACGATGGCCGGGTCCTACGAGCAGTACTTC. It codes for CASSLTMAGSYEQYF.

The chain links TRBV6-1 to TRBJ2-5; 7 bases map to TRBD2. Unmatched junction bases numbered 13, after V lost 8 bases and J lost 4 bases. The CDR3 runs 15 residues. Per germline, CDR1 MNHNS and CDR2 SASEGT. In DNA, the CDR3 is TGTGCCAGCGGTCGGCCTAGCGGAATATTAGAGACCCAGTACTTC. This gives the protein CASGRPSGILETQYF.

This clonotype was seen a handful of times. The rearrangement uses TRBV14 and TRBJ2-6; D may correspond to TRBD1 or TRBD2 (5 bases each). The germline V gene has CDR1 SGHDN and CDR2 FVKESK. Trimming shortened V by 5 bases and J by 4 bases, and 18 bases separated the two germline ends. The CDR3 length is 17 residues. The CDR3 here is CASSDSRGARGANVLTF. CDR3 in DNA: TGTGCCAGCAGCGATAGCCGGGGCGCACGGGGGGCCAACGTCCTGACTTTC.

V usage is TRBV7-6 and J usage is TRBJ2-5; D call uncertain. The germline V and J ends were trimmed by 3 bases and 5 bases, with 10 bases remaining between them. Looked up from germline, CDR1 is SGHVS and CDR2 is FNYEAQ. The CDR3 contains 13 residues. CDR3 in amino acids: CASSLFGVETQYF. CDR3 coding DNA: TGTGCCAGCAGCTTGTTTGGGGTGGAGACCCAGTACTTC.

This clonotype was counted only a few times. The CDR3 is CSAHTASDYEQYF. Written as DNA, the CDR3 is TGCAGTGCTCACACGGCTAGCGACTACGAGCAGTACTTC. V gene TRBV20-1 combines with J gene TRBJ2-7; a weak D match, TRBD2 (6 bases). Trimming removed 5 bases at V and 3 bases at J, with 14 bases between. This CDR3 contains 13 residues. The germline V gene encodes CDR1 DFQATT and CDR2 SNEGSKA (reference sequence).

This clonotype turned up a few times. V and J are TRBV10-1 and TRBJ2-3; 8 bases are a match to TRBD2. Germline V gene lookup returns CDR1 WNHNN and CDR2 SYGVQD (reference sequence). The CDR3 totals 15 residues. Trimming removed 7 bases from V and 0 bases from J; junction bases left unmatched: 6. The CDR3 is CASKSGSSSTDTQYF. Written as DNA, the CDR3 is TGCGCCAGCAAGAGCGGGAGTTCGAGCACAGATACGCAGTATTTT.

This clonotype was found a few times. This sequence joins TRBV5-7 and TRBJ2-7; the match to TRBD1 covers 10 bases. TRBV5-7 is recorded as an ORF, its role being uncertain. The CDR3 runs 14 residues. The ends lost 3 bases at V and 5 bases at J; junction bases unmatched: 5. CDR3 coding DNA: TGTGCCAGCAGCTCCGGGACAGGGGTCCACGAGCAGTACGTC. Its protein product is CASSSGTGVHEQYV.

Only a few counts were recorded for this clonotype. The chain is built from TRBV6-4 and TRBJ1-2; TRBD1 is a possible D gene (6 bases). The CDR3 is made up of 13 amino acids. The germline V gene has CDR1 MRHNA and CDR2 SNTAGT. The V gene lost 6 bases and the J gene lost 4 bases, with 12 bases spanning the gap. For the CDR3, the DNA is TGTGCCAGCAGCCAACAGGGAAGCTATGGCTACACCTTC. This encodes CASSQQGSYGYTF.

The V call is TRBV12-3 or TRBV12-4, the J call TRBJ2-2; TRBD2 agrees at 8 bases. Unmatched junction bases numbered 7, after V lost 3 bases and J lost 4 bases. The CDR3 is made up of 16 amino acids. CDR3 sequence (DNA): TGTGCCAGCAGTTTTTCGGGACTAGAAGCCACCGGGGAGCTGTTTTTT. Translation gives CASSFSGLEATGELFF.

This chain uses TRBV4-2 with TRBJ1-6; D unresolved. Germline V gene data show CDR1 as LGHNA and CDR2 as YNFKEQ. The CDR3 has 15 residues. V was clipped by 3 bases and J by 8 bases, with 14 bases between them. CDR3 loop: CASSQPIAMDSPLHF. The CDR3 DNA is TGTGCCAGCAGCCAGCCCATAGCAATGGATTCACCCCTCCACTTT.

The CDR3 DNA is TGTGCCAGCAGTTTCACGGGGAGCTCCTACGAGCAGTACGTC. Its translation is CASSFTGSSYEQYV. This chain connects TRBV12-3 or TRBV12-4 to TRBJ2-7; possible D gene TRBD2, 5 bases. Trimming took off 3 bases at V and 0 bases at J, with 9 bases between the two ends. The CDR3 runs 14 residues.